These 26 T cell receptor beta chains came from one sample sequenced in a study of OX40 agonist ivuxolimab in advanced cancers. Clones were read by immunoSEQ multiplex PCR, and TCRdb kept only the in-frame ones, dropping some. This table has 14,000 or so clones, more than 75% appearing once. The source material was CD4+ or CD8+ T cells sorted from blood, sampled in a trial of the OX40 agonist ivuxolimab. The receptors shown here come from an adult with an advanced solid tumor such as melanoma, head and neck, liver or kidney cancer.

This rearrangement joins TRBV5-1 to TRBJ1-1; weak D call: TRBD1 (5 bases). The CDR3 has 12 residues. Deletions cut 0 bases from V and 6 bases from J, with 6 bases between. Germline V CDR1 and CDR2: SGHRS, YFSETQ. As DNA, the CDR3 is TGCGCCAGCAGCTTGGAGGGGCCTGAAGCTTTCTTT. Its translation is CASSLEGPEAFF.

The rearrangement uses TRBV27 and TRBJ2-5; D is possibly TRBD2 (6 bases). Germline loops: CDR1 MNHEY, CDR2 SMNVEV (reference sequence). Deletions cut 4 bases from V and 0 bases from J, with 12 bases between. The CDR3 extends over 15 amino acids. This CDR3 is CASSSVAEYQETQYF. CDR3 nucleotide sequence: TGTGCCAGCAGTTCAGTAGCGGAGTACCAAGAGACCCAGTACTTC.

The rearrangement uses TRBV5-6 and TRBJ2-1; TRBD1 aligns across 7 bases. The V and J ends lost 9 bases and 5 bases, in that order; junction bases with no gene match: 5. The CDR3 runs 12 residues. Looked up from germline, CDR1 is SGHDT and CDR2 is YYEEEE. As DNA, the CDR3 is TGTGCCACTCAGGGGGACCACAATGAGCAGTTCTTC. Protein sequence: CATQGDHNEQFF.

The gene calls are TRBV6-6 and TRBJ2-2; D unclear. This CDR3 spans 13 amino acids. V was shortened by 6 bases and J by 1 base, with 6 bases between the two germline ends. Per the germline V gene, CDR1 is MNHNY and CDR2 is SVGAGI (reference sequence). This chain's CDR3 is CASSNRNTGELFF. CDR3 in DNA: TGTGCCAGCAGCAACAGGAACACCGGGGAGCTGTTTTTT.

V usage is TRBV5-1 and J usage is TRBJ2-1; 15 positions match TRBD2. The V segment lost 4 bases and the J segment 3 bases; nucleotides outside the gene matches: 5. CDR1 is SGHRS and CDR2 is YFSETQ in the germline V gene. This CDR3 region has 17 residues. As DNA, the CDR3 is TGCGCCAGCAGCCCGGGACTAGCGGGGGGTTTCTACAATGAGCAGTTCTTC. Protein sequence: CASSPGLAGGFYNEQFF. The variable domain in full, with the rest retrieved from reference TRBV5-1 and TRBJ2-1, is KAGVTQTPRYLIKTRGQQVTLSCSPISGHRSVSWYQQTPGQGLQFLFEYFSETQRNKGNFPGRFSGRQFSNSRSEMNVSTLELGDSALYLCASSPGLAGGFYNEQFFGPGTRLTVL.

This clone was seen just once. The CDR3 protein is CASSQDRTDSYEQYF. DNA for the CDR3: TGCGCCAGCAGCCAAGATCGGACAGACTCCTACGAGCAGTACTTC. The chain is built from TRBV4-3 and TRBJ2-7; tentative D call: TRBD1 (6 bases). Trimming left V 0 bases short and J 0 bases short, with 9 bases between. Looked up from germline, CDR1 is LGHNA and CDR2 is YSLEER. The CDR3 extends over 15 amino acids.

The CDR3 DNA reads as TGTGCCTCTTCCAAGGAAACGAACACTGAAGCTTTCTTT. Translated, it gives CASSKETNTEAFF. The chain has TRBV18 and TRBJ1-1; no firm D call. Trimming left V 11 bases short and J 1 base short, with 14 bases between. This CDR3 has 13 residues. CDR1 and CDR2 from the germline V gene are KGHSH and LQKENI. The whole variable domain, filled in from reference TRBV18 and TRBJ1-1, reads NAGVMQNPRHLVRRRGQEARLRCSPMKGHSHVYWYRQLPEEGLKFMVYLQKENIIDESGMPKERFSAEFPKEGPSILRIQQVVRGDSAAYFCASSKETNTEAFFGQGTRLTVV.

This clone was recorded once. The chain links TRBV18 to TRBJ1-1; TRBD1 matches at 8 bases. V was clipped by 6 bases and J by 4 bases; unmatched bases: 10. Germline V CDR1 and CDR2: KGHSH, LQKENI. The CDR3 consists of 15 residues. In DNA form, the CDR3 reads TGTGCCAGCTCCCCCGGACAGGGTTCGGTCACTGAAGCTTTCTTT. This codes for CASSPGQGSVTEAFF.

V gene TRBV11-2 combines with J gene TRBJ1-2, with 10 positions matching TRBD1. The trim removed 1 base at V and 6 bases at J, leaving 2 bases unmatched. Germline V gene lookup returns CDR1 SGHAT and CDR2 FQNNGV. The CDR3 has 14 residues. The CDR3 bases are TGTGCCAGCAGCTTAGGGGACAGGGGCCATGGCTACACCTTC. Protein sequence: CASSLGDRGHGYTF.

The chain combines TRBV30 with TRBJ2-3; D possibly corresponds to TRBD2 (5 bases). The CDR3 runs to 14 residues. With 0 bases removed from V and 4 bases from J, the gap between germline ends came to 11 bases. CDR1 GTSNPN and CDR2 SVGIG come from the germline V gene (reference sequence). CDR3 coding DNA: TGTGCCTGGAGTGTACGGCTAGCATCAGATACGCAGTATTTT. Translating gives CAWSVRLASDTQYF.

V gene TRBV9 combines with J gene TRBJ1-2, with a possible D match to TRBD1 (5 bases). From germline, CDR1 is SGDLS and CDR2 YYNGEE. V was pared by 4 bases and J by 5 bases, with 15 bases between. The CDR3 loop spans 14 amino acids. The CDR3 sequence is CASSPSGENYGYTF. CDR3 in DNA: TGTGCCAGCAGCCCCTCGGGGGAAAATTATGGCTACACCTTC.

The CDR3 reads CVAGGLRDSTDTQYF. CDR3 DNA sequence: TGTGTAGCGGGGGGGCTTAGAGATAGCACAGATACGCAGTATTTT. This chain uses TRBV6-1 with TRBJ2-3; 11 bases fit TRBD2. CDR1 is MNHNS, CDR2 SASEGT, per germline. CDR3 length equals 15 residues.

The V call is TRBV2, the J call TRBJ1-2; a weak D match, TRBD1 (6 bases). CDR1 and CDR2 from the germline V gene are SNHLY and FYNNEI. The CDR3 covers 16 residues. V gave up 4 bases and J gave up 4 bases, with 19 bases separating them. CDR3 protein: CASSVSSGGASYGYTF. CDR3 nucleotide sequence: TGTGCCAGCAGTGTAAGTTCCGGGGGCGCCAGCTATGGCTACACCTTC.

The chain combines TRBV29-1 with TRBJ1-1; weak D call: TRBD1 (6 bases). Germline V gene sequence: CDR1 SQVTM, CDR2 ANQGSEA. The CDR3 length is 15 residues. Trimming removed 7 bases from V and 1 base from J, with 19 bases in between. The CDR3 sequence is CSATGDGGKNTEAFF. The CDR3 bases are TGCAGCGCCACCGGGGACGGGGGCAAGAACACTGAAGCTTTCTTT.

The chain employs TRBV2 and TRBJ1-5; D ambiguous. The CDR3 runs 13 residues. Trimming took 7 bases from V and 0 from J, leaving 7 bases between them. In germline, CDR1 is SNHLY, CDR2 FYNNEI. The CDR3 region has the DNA TGTGCCAGCACGGGCTATAGCAATCAGCCCCAGCATTTT. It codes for CASTGYSNQPQHF.

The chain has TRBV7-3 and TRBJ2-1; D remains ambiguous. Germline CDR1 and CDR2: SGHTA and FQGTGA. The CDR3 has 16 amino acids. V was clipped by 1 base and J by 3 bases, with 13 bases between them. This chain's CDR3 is CASSLIPTTGYNEQFF. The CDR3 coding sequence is TGTGCCAGCAGCTTAATACCCACTACGGGCTACAATGAGCAGTTCTTC. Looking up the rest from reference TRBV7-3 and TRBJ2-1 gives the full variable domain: GAGVSQTPSNKVTEKGKYVELRCDPISGHTALYWYRQSLGQGPEFLIYFQGTGAADDSGLPNDRFFAVRPEGSVSTLKIQRTERGDSAVYLCASSLIPTTGYNEQFFGPGTRLTVL.

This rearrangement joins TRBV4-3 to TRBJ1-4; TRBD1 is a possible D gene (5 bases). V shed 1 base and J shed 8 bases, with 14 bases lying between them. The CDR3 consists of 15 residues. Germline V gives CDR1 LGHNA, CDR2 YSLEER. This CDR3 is CASSQGEGRREKLFF. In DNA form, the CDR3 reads TGCGCCAGCAGCCAAGGGGAGGGGCGGCGAGAAAAACTGTTTTTT.

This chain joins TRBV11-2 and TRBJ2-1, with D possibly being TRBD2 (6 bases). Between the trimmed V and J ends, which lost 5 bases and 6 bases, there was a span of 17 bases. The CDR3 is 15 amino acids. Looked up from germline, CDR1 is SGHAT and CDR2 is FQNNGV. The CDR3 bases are TGTGCCAGCAGCCCGCGGTCCGTGCGGGGCAATGAGCAGTTCTTC. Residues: CASSPRSVRGNEQFF.

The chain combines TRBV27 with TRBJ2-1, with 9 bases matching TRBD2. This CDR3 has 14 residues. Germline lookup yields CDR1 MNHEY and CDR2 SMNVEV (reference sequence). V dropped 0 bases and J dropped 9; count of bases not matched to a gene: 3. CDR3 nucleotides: TGTGCCAGCAGTTTATCAGTAGCGGGGGTTGAGCAGTTCTTC. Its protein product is CASSLSVAGVEQFF.

This CDR3 reads CASSWGRGNTEAFF. CDR3 nucleotides: TGTGCCAGTAGTTGGGGGCGCGGGAACACTGAAGCTTTCTTT. The gene calls are TRBV19 and TRBJ1-1; D is perhaps TRBD1 (6 bases). Germline V gene sequence: CDR1 LNHDA, CDR2 SQIVND (reference sequence). V lost 5 bases to trimming and J lost 1 base, with 11 bases between them. CDR3 size: 14 residues.

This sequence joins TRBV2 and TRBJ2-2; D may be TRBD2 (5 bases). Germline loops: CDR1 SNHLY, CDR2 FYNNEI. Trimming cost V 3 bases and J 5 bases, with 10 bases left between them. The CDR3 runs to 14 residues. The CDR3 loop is CASSEERETGELFF. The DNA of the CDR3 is TGTGCCAGCAGTGAGGAAAGGGAGACCGGGGAGCTGTTTTTT.

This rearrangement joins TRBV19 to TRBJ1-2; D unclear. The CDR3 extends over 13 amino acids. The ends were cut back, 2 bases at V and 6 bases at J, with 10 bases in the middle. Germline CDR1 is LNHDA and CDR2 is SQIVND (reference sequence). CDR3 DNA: TGTGCCAGTAGTATATCGGGGATAAATGGCTACACCTTC. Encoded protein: CASSISGINGYTF.

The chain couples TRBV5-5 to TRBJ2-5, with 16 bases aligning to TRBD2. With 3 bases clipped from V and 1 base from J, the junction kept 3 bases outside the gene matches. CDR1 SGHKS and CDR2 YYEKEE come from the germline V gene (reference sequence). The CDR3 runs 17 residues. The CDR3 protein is CASSSGLAGGTQETQYF. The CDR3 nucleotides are TGTGCCAGCAGCTCGGGACTAGCGGGGGGGACCCAAGAGACCCAGTACTTC.

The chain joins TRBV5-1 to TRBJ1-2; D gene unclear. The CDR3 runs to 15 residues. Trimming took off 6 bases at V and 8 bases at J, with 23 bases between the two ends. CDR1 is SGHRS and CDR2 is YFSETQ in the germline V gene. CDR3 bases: TGCGCCAGCAATTTTTACCCAGGTTCCATTAGAGGCTACACCTTC. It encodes CASNFYPGSIRGYTF.

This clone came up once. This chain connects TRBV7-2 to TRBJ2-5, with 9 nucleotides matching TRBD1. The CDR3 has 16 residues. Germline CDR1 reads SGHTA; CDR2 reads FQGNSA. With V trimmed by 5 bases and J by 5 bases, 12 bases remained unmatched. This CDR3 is CASSDYITGGGETQYF. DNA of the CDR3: TGTGCCAGCAGCGATTACATTACAGGGGGCGGTGAGACCCAGTACTTC.

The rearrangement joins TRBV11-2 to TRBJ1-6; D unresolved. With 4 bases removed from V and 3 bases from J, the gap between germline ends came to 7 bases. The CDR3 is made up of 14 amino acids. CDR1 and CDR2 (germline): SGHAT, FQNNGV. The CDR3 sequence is CASSYDGYNSPLHF. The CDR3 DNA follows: TGTGCCAGCAGCTACGACGGCTATAATTCACCCCTCCACTTT. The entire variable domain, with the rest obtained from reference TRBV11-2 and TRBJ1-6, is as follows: EAGVAQSPRYKIIEKRQSVAFWCNPISGHATLYWYQQILGQGPKLLIQFQNNGVVDDSQLPKDRFSAERLKGVDSTLKIQPAKLEDSAVYLCASSYDGYNSPLHFGNGTRLTVT.